The 18 T cell receptor beta chains in this list originate from one sample, sequenced in a study of control samples from healthy donors and cancer patients. Repertoires were generated with immunoSEQ multiplex PCR, while TCRdb's copy carries only in-frame clones and drops some. The repertoire has some 120,000 clones, more than 85% of them found once; the top ten carry roughly 2.7%. Sequencing was done on a sample of blood. The origin of the receptors is a man aged 30 to 45 in good health.

The chain joins TRBV11-2 to TRBJ1-1; 7 bases agree with TRBD1. Trimming at V came to 3 bases and at J to 8 bases, leaving 9 bases not matched to a gene. CDR1 is SGHAT, CDR2 FQNNGV, per germline. The CDR3 sequence is 14 residues long. CDR3 DNA: TGTGCCAGCAGCTTTTCCGGACAGGTTGGAGAAGCTTTCTTT. Translated: CASSFSGQVGEAFF.

CDR3 DNA: TGCAGCGTTGAAGCCGCCGCCGGGGAGAAAGCGAACACCGGGGAGCTGTTTTTT. Encoded protein: CSVEAAAGEKANTGELFF. The rearrangement joins TRBV29-1 to TRBJ2-2, with D possibly being TRBD2 (5 bases). The germline gives CDR1 SQVTM, CDR2 ANQGSEA. The CDR3 has 18 amino acids. The V and J ends lost 1 base and 0 bases respectively, with 18 bases between them.

This sequence joins TRBV27 and TRBJ1-2, with D uncertain. V was shortened by 3 bases and J by 4 bases, with 12 bases between the two germline ends. The CDR3 is 14 amino acids. The germline gives CDR1 MNHEY, CDR2 SMNVEV (reference sequence). The DNA for the CDR3 is TGTGCCAGCAGTTTTGACCCCTCGACCTATGGCTACACCTTC. Residues: CASSFDPSTYGYTF.

The chain combines TRBV9 with TRBJ2-2, with D maybe TRBD2 (5 bases). V was cut by 1 base and J by 4 bases, with 11 bases left in between. The length of the CDR3 is 15 residues. CDR1 SGDLS and CDR2 YYNGEE come from the germline V gene. Written as DNA, the CDR3 is TGTGCCAGCAGCGTAAGAGGGTCGGTCACCGGGGAGCTGTTTTTT. It translates to CASSVRGSVTGELFF.

The genes are TRBV3-1 (or the pseudogene TRBV3-2) and TRBJ2-2; D might be TRBD2 (5 bases). CDR1 is LGHDT, CDR2 YNNKEL, per germline (reference sequence). The CDR3 is 16 amino acids. The germline V and J ends were trimmed by 3 bases and 2 bases, with 13 bases remaining between them. The CDR3 protein is CASSHWGAKNTGELFF. The CDR3 bases are TGTGCCAGCAGCCACTGGGGAGCAAAAAACACCGGGGAGCTGTTTTTT.

A single count supports this clone. The V call is TRBV15, the J call TRBJ2-7; unclear D gene. This CDR3 is built from 12 residues. The germline CDR1 and CDR2 sequences are LNHNV and YYDKDF (reference sequence). V dropped 6 bases and J dropped 3 bases, with 9 bases sitting between them. The CDR3 protein is CATSTPGYEQYF. In nucleotides, the CDR3 is TGTGCCACCAGTACTCCGGGCTACGAGCAGTACTTC.

This chain connects TRBV2 to TRBJ2-7; 11 bases align to TRBD1. There are 19 residues in the CDR3. Germline V lookup: CDR1 SNHLY, CDR2 FYNNEI. The J segment lost 5 bases and the V segment lost 2 bases, leaving 17 bases of the junction unmatched. CDR3 sequence reads: CASSERGKLPGQGVDEQYF. The CDR3 coding sequence is TGTGCCAGCAGTGAAAGGGGGAAACTACCGGGACAGGGGGTTGACGAGCAGTACTTC.

The chain is built from TRBV19 and TRBJ1-2; D remains unclear. In germline, CDR1 is LNHDA, CDR2 SQIVND (reference sequence). V was shortened by 4 bases and J by 6 bases, with 9 bases between the two germline ends. The CDR3 contains 12 residues. The CDR3: CASSSLGHGYTF. Written as DNA, the CDR3 is TGTGCCAGTAGTAGTTTAGGCCATGGCTACACCTTC.

The CDR3: CASSPAGGETQYF. The CDR3, as DNA: TGTGCCAGCAGCCCGGCGGGAGGGGAGACCCAGTACTTC. The V and J genes are TRBV28 and TRBJ2-5; 9 nucleotides match TRBD2. The CDR3 loop spans 13 amino acids. The ends lost 6 bases at V and 5 bases at J; junction bases unmatched: 4. Germline V lookup: CDR1 MDHEN, CDR2 SYDVKM.

The chain has TRBV4-1 and TRBJ2-5; no definite D call. Per germline, CDR1 MGHRA and CDR2 YSYEKL. Between the trimmed V and J ends, which lost 0 bases and 0 bases, there was a span of 8 bases. This CDR3 region has 15 residues. The CDR3 loop is CASSQDGLHQETQYF. DNA of the CDR3: TGCGCCAGCAGCCAAGATGGGCTTCACCAAGAGACCCAGTACTTC.

The V and J genes are TRBV27 and TRBJ2-3; D unclear. The V gene lost 6 bases and the J gene lost 2 bases, with 6 bases spanning the gap. CDR3 length: 12 residues. Per the germline V gene, CDR1 is MNHEY and CDR2 is SMNVEV (reference sequence). The CDR3 bases are TGTGCCAGCAGCACAGTCACAGATACGCAGTATTTT. Its protein is CASSTVTDTQYF.

V is TRBV6-5 and J is TRBJ2-7; a weak D match, TRBD1 (5 bases). Trimming took 8 bases from V and 2 from J, leaving 16 bases between them. Per the germline V gene, CDR1 is MNHEY and CDR2 is SVGAGI. This CDR3 comprises 14 residues. The CDR3 nucleotides read TGTGCCAGCCTGAAGGCAGGGTCGACCTACGAGCAGTACTTC. This encodes CASLKAGSTYEQYF.

The chain recombines TRBV7-9 with TRBJ1-1, with D perhaps TRBD1 (5 bases). This CDR3 is 14 amino acids long. V was clipped by 3 bases and J by 6 bases, with 14 bases between them. Germline V gene sequence: CDR1 SEHNR, CDR2 FQNEAQ (reference sequence). The CDR3 DNA is TGTGCCAGCAGCTTGAGCGAAAGGACATCTGAAGCTTTCTTT. Translation gives CASSLSERTSEAFF.

The rearrangement links TRBV6-5 to TRBJ1-2; D remains unclear. The CDR3 runs to 14 residues. V shed 6 bases and J shed 4 bases, with 15 bases lying between them. Germline V gene data show CDR1 as MNHEY and CDR2 as SVGAGI. The CDR3 sequence: CASSRAGGGYGYTF. Written as DNA, the CDR3 is TGTGCCAGCAGCCGTGCTGGAGGAGGCTATGGCTACACCTTC.

This clone was seen a handful of times. The chain has TRBV11-2 and TRBJ1-6; TRBD1 matches 7 bases. The germline V gene encodes CDR1 SGHAT and CDR2 FQNNGV. The CDR3 is 15 residues long. Trimming at V came to 0 bases and at J to 7 bases, leaving 3 bases not matched to a gene. In DNA, the CDR3 is TGTGCCAGCAGCTTAGAAGGGACAGCCAATTCACCCCTCCACTTT. Its translation: CASSLEGTANSPLHF. Filled out from reference TRBV11-2 and TRBJ1-6, the complete variable domain reads EAGVAQSPRYKIIEKRQSVAFWCNPISGHATLYWYQQILGQGPKLLIQFQNNGVVDDSQLPKDRFSAERLKGVDSTLKIQPAKLEDSAVYLCASSLEGTANSPLHFGNGTRLTVT.

This clone was seen more than once but under ten times. This sample includes further DNA sequences coding for the same CDR3. The CDR3 protein is CASSEYSNQPQHF. CDR3 coding DNA: TGTGCCAGCAGTGAATATAGCAATCAGCCCCAGCATTTT. The V gene is TRBV27, the J gene TRBJ1-5, with unresolved D. Germline loops: CDR1 MNHEY, CDR2 SMNVEV (reference sequence). V shed 5 bases and J shed 0 bases, with 5 bases lying between them. The CDR3 is 13 amino acids.

The rearrangement joins TRBV3-1 (or the pseudogene TRBV3-2) to TRBJ1-2; D is unresolved. V gave up 4 bases and J gave up 7 bases, with 13 bases separating them. This CDR3 is 13 amino acids long. The germline CDR1 and CDR2 sequences are LGHDT and YNNKEL (reference sequence). The CDR3 bases are TGTGCCAGCAGCCCTAAACCTGGCGGTGGCTACACCTTC. It translates to CASSPKPGGGYTF.

The chain combines TRBV19 with TRBJ1-1; D unclear. The CDR3 totals 12 residues. V was cut by 6 bases and J by 10 bases, with 15 bases left in between. Germline V lookup: CDR1 LNHDA, CDR2 SQIVND (reference sequence). CDR3 protein: CASRVGGSPAFF. The CDR3 DNA reads as TGTGCCAGTAGAGTTGGCGGTTCCCCAGCTTTCTTT.